This T cell receptor beta chain was sequenced for a study of T cell changes during pregnancy in multiple sclerosis. Some clones are missing from TCRdb's copy, which holds only in-frame ones; the method was immunoSEQ multiplex PCR. The table shows approximately 69,000 clones, with around 90% occurring only once. The V and J ends lost 7 bases and 0 bases respectively, with 16 bases between them. In germline, CDR1 is SGHRS, CDR2 YFSETQ. This CDR3 spans 15 amino acids. This sequence joins TRBV5-1 and TRBJ1-2; no reliable D call. Sequencing was performed on CD4+ T cells from peripheral blood mononuclear cells, taken in the third trimester of pregnancy. This receptor was obtained from a female donor in good health, enrolled as a control in a pregnancy study. The chain's CDR3 is CASSLTSGSNYGYTF. The CDR3 nucleotides are TGCGCCAGCTCCTTAACCTCAGGTTCTAACTATGGCTACACCTTC.